One sample yielded the 4 T cell receptor beta chains listed below, sequenced in a study of CD8+ T cells in alopecia areata. Extracted RNA was reverse transcribed, and the resulting cDNA served as sequencing template. The data were produced by immunoSEQ multiplex PCR, yet TCRdb's version contains in-frame clones alone and is incomplete. Of about 120,000 clones listed, 35% to 40% are singletons. Sequenced: CD4+ T cells sorted from blood. These receptor sequences come from a human donor with alopecia areata.

The rearrangement joins TRBV5-4 to TRBJ2-2; no firm D call. V was cut by 7 bases and J by 1 base, with 8 bases left in between. The CDR3 consists of 13 residues. CDR1 SGHNT and CDR2 YYREEE come from the germline V gene (reference sequence). CDR3 coding DNA: TGTGCCAGCGGGTTCAAGAACACCGGGGAGCTGTTTTTT. Protein sequence: CASGFKNTGELFF.

V usage is TRBV7-2 and J usage is TRBJ2-7, with D tentatively TRBD1 or TRBD2 (6 bases each). The germline V and J ends were trimmed by 3 bases and 7 bases, with 16 bases remaining between them. This CDR3 contains 14 residues. Germline V gene data show CDR1 as SGHTA and CDR2 as FQGNSA. The CDR3 spells CASSLNGGRFEQYF. The CDR3 coding sequence is TGTGCCAGCAGCTTGAACGGGGGCCGTTTTGAGCAGTACTTC.

Points on this clone: The sample holds other DNA sequences that translate to the same CDR3. This chain uses TRBV29-1 with TRBJ2-7; the D gene could be TRBD1 or TRBD2 (5 bases each). This CDR3 is built from 12 residues. Germline CDR1 and CDR2: SQVTM and ANQGSEA. Trimming left V 3 bases short and J 2 bases short, with 8 bases between. DNA of the CDR3: TGCAGCGTTGAGGGGGAAGCCTACGAGCAGTACTTC. Residues: CSVEGEAYEQYF.

DNA for the CDR3: TGTGCCAGTTCAGGGCGGCATTTCCTAAACCATGGCTACACCTTC. Protein product: CASSGRHFLNHGYTF. The chain links TRBV28 to TRBJ1-2; TRBD1 is a possible D gene (5 bases). The CDR3 contains 15 residues. Germline lookup yields CDR1 MDHEN and CDR2 SYDVKM. V lost 9 bases to trimming and J lost 6 bases, with 23 bases between them.